Each of the 21 T cell receptor beta chains below was sequenced from the same sample in a study of blood T cell repertoires in COVID-19. Data came from immunoSEQ multiplex PCR; TCRdb stores just in-frame clones and leaves some out. The sample consists of 250,000 to 350,000 clones, roughly 87% of them appearing once. The source material was PBMCs or T cells enriched from blood (not recorded which). These receptors all stem from a young woman who had recovered from COVID-19.

J is TRBJ1-2 and V is TRBV7-2; D gene uncertain. The CDR3 loop spans 15 amino acids. Germline values: CDR1 SGHTA, CDR2 FQGNSA. Trimming cost V 2 bases and J 4 bases, with 14 bases left between them. CDR3 sequence (DNA): TGTGCCAGCAGCTTATACCGGGGTGACGGCTATGGCTACACCTTC. Its translation: CASSLYRGDGYGYTF. The variable domain in full, completed from reference TRBV7-2 and TRBJ1-2, reads GAGVSQSPSNKVTEKGKDVELRCDPISGHTALYWYRQSLGQGLEFLIYFQGNSAPDKSGLPSDRFSAERTGGSVSTLTIQRTQQEDSAVYLCASSLYRGDGYGYTFGSGTRLTVV.

The chain couples TRBV6-5 to TRBJ2-4, with 7 bases that match TRBD1. Germline lookup yields CDR1 MNHEY and CDR2 SVGAGI. The CDR3 is 14 amino acids. The ends lost 6 bases at V and 2 bases at J; junction bases unmatched: 4. The CDR3 bases are TGTGCCAGCAGGGTACAGGGGTCCAAAAACATTCAGTACTTC. Its translation: CASRVQGSKNIQYF.

The rearrangement joins TRBV28 to TRBJ2-1, with D maybe TRBD2 (6 bases). There are 15 residues in the CDR3. V lost 6 bases, J lost 4 bases, and 16 bases lay in between. Germline loops: CDR1 MDHEN, CDR2 SYDVKM. DNA for the CDR3: TGTGCCAGCAGCCTCCCGACTAGTCGGTACAATGAGCAGTTCTTC. This sequence encodes CASSLPTSRYNEQFF.

V usage is TRBV12-3 or TRBV12-4 and J usage is TRBJ2-2, with D maybe TRBD2 (6 bases). This CDR3 is built from 11 residues. Trimming pared 10 bases from V and 6 bases from J, leaving 9 bases between. The CDR3 sequence: CATQRAGELFF. As DNA, the CDR3 is TGTGCCACCCAGCGGGCCGGGGAGCTGTTTTTT.

The chain couples TRBV6-2 or TRBV6-3 to TRBJ1-1, with D unresolved. The CDR3 has 14 amino acids. CDR1 is MNHEY and CDR2 is SVGEGT in the germline V gene. Trimming stripped 2 bases from V and 0 bases from J, with 7 bases between. CDR3 nucleotide sequence: TGTGCCAGCAGTTACGCCGGGGTGAACACTGAAGCTTTCTTT. Its translation: CASSYAGVNTEAFF.

This clone was picked up a small number of times. The rearrangement links TRBV7-9 to TRBJ1-2; 7 bases line up with TRBD1. The junction had 5 bases not matched to a gene; V was cut back by 0 bases and J by 4 bases. This CDR3 spans 15 amino acids. Germline V gene sequence: CDR1 SEHNR, CDR2 FQNEAQ (reference sequence). The CDR3 spells CASSLAGTVGYGYTF. DNA for the CDR3: TGTGCCAGCAGCTTAGCGGGGACAGTGGGCTATGGCTACACCTTC.

This clone showed up just a few times. The chain links TRBV6-6 to TRBJ2-3; TRBD1 matches at 8 bases. In germline, CDR1 is MNHNY, CDR2 SVGAGI (reference sequence). V trimming: 5 bases; J trimming: 4 bases; junction bases outside the gene matches: 11. This CDR3 comprises 16 residues. CDR3 sequence: CASSRRQGAGADTQYF. CDR3 in DNA: TGTGCCAGCAGTCGAAGGCAGGGGGCGGGCGCAGATACGCAGTATTTT.

This chain links TRBV10-3 with TRBJ1-1; TRBD1 is a possible D gene (5 bases). The V and J ends lost 8 bases and 5 bases respectively, with 18 bases between them. The CDR3 extends over 14 amino acids. Germline values: CDR1 ENHRY, CDR2 SYGVKD. Here the CDR3 reads CAIRDGTGGTEAFF. The CDR3 nucleotides are TGTGCCATCCGGGACGGGACTGGGGGAACTGAAGCTTTCTTT.

The J gene is TRBJ1-2, the V gene TRBV19; tentative D call: TRBD1 (5 bases). Germline V gene sequence: CDR1 LNHDA, CDR2 SQIVND (reference sequence). V was pared by 0 bases and J by 7 bases, with 15 bases between. This CDR3 comprises 15 residues. In DNA, the CDR3 is TGTGCCAGTAGTATAGACGCCGCGGGGCAAAGTGGCTACACCTTC. Translated: CASSIDAAGQSGYTF.

The V gene is TRBV14, the J gene TRBJ2-7; 7 nucleotides align to TRBD1. There are 15 residues in the CDR3. V gave up 6 bases and J gave up 3 bases; unmatched junction bases: 11. CDR1 and CDR2 from the germline V gene are SGHDN and FVKESK. The CDR3 spells CASRRGPGHYYEQYF. The DNA of the CDR3 is TGTGCCAGCAGAAGGGGGCCAGGACACTACTACGAGCAGTACTTC.

This clone was seen a few times. The gene calls are TRBV3-1 (or the pseudogene TRBV3-2) and TRBJ2-7, with 9 bases that match TRBD1. Germline CDR1 and CDR2: LGHDT and YNNKEL (reference sequence). This CDR3 is 14 amino acids long. Germline trimming cut 4 bases from V and 0 bases from J; bases unmatched to any gene: 1. In nucleotides, the CDR3 is TGTGCCAGCAGCCTACAGGGGGCCTCCTACGAGCAGTACTTC. This translates into CASSLQGASYEQYF.

V usage is TRBV30 and J usage is TRBJ1-5; unclear D gene. The germline V and J ends were trimmed by 0 bases and 5 bases, with 11 bases remaining between them. Germline values: CDR1 GTSNPN, CDR2 SVGIG (reference sequence). This CDR3 is built from 14 residues. CDR3 sequence reads: CAWSVRTSDQPQHF. The CDR3 DNA reads as TGTGCCTGGAGTGTACGAACCTCGGATCAGCCCCAGCATTTT.

The rearrangement links TRBV27 to TRBJ1-1; TRBD1 matches 9 bases. The CDR3 has 14 residues. V trimming: 6 bases; J trimming: 5 bases; junction bases outside the gene matches: 7. Per the germline V gene, CDR1 is MNHEY and CDR2 is SMNVEV (reference sequence). The CDR3 nucleotides read TGTGCCAGCAGATTGACAGGGGGGATTACTGAAGCTTTCTTT. Its protein product is CASRLTGGITEAFF.

CDR3 sequence: CASSQTDEKLFF. The CDR3 coding sequence is TGTGCCAGCAGCCAGACAGATGAAAAACTGTTTTTT. The rearrangement joins TRBV2 to TRBJ1-4; D is perhaps TRBD1 (5 bases). V lost 6 bases and J 6 bases, leaving 8 bases between the germline ends. Per germline, CDR1 SNHLY and CDR2 FYNNEI. CDR3 length equals 12 residues.

V gene TRBV9 combines with J gene TRBJ1-1, with 10 positions matching TRBD1. After removal of 4 bases from V and 9 bases from J, the junction contained 12 bases not matched to a gene. CDR1 and CDR2 from the germline V gene are SGDLS and YYNGEE. The CDR3 is made up of 15 amino acids. The CDR3 DNA is TGTGCCAGCAGCTCTCCGGGACAGGGGTATCGGAAAGCTTTCTTT. The encoded protein is CASSSPGQGYRKAFF.

This chain links TRBV29-1 with TRBJ2-7; 8 positions agree with TRBD1. The V and J ends lost 6 bases and 6 bases, in that order; junction bases with no gene match: 13. This CDR3 spans 14 amino acids. CDR1 and CDR2 (germline): SQVTM, ANQGSEA. As DNA, the CDR3 is TGCAGCGTACCCTTGACAGGGGAGTCATCCGAGCAGTACTTC. It specifies CSVPLTGESSEQYF.

V usage is TRBV20-1 and J usage is TRBJ2-1; 9 nucleotides agree with TRBD2. This CDR3 has 17 amino acids. V trimming: 3 bases; J trimming: 2 bases; junction bases outside the gene matches: 11. In germline, CDR1 is DFQATT, CDR2 SNEGSKA (reference sequence). The CDR3 sequence: CSASAGSGRRPYNEQFF. The DNA for the CDR3 is TGCAGTGCTAGTGCGGGTAGCGGGAGAAGGCCCTACAATGAGCAGTTCTTC.

The CDR3 DNA is TGTGCCAGCGGCACATATCAGCCCCAGCATTTT. Amino acids: CASGTYQPQHF. The chain joins TRBV6-5 to TRBJ1-5; D gene ambiguous. The V end lost 8 bases, the J end lost 5 bases, and 7 bases lay between the germline ends. In germline, CDR1 is MNHEY, CDR2 SVGAGI. The CDR3 consists of 11 residues.

V and J are TRBV5-1 and TRBJ2-2; 9 nucleotides align to TRBD2. The V gene end was trimmed by 0 bases and the J gene end by 5 bases; junction bases not matched to a gene: 8. The germline V gene encodes CDR1 SGHRS and CDR2 YFSETQ. This CDR3 has 17 amino acids. The DNA for the CDR3 is TGCGCCAGCAGCTTGGTTTGCGCGGGAGGGTATACCGGGGAGCTGTTTTTT. It codes for CASSLVCAGGYTGELFF.

The chain carries TRBV28 and TRBJ2-7, with 7 bases fitting TRBD1. Looked up from germline, CDR1 is MDHEN and CDR2 is SYDVKM. The CDR3 covers 15 residues. Losses at the gene ends were 4 bases for V and 3 bases for J; bases not matched to a gene: 9. CDR3 in amino acids: CASSSPTTGSYEQYF. In DNA form, the CDR3 reads TGTGCCAGCAGTTCACCAACGACAGGGAGCTACGAGCAGTACTTC.

In this sample, this clone turned up once. The chain has TRBV4-2 and TRBJ2-7; perhaps TRBD2 as D (6 bases). V lost 1 base to trimming and J lost 0 bases, with 10 bases between them. This CDR3 has 15 amino acids. Germline V lookup: CDR1 LGHNA, CDR2 YNFKEQ. CDR3: CASSQGLAYSYEQYF. CDR3 coding DNA: TGTGCCAGCAGCCAAGGGCTAGCGTACTCCTACGAGCAGTACTTC.